The clone carrying this T cell receptor beta chain was seen a few times. In Cohort 3, a recovered donor had either two negative PCRs, clearance, or symptom resolution. The record originates from a study of blood T cell repertoires in COVID-19. The method was immunoSEQ multiplex PCR; TCRdb's version includes in-frame clones alone and lacks a portion of them. There are over 200,000 clones in the sample; under 90% occur only once, and less than 20% lies in the top ten. This clonotype originated in a young man who had recovered from COVID-19. The specimen sequenced was PBMCs or T cells enriched from blood (not recorded which).

CDR3 sequence reads: CASTDDRPFANEKLFF. The DNA for the CDR3 is TGTGCCAGCACCGATGACAGGCCTTTCGCTAATGAAAAACTGTTTTTT. The chain links TRBV7-9 to TRBJ1-4; a possible D gene is TRBD1 (6 bases). Trimming shortened V by 7 bases and J by 3 bases, and 18 bases separated the two germline ends. CDR1 and CDR2 (germline): SEHNR, FQNEAQ (reference sequence). The CDR3 runs 16 residues.